One sample yielded the 22 T cell receptor beta chains listed below, sequenced in a study of blood T cell repertoires in COVID-19 (dated by TCRdb to the early 2020s). The library was obtained by the immunoSEQ multiplex PCR assay. Drawn from immuneACCESS, this table holds only the in-frame rearrangements with V and J called that TCRdb kept. Clones are partly lost; checked studies trace under half to an unresolved V gene and leave the rest unexplained. This sample is represented by 25,000 to 30,000 clones; 89% of them were singletons. About 3.4% of the sample comes from the top ten. Sequenced: peripheral blood. Receptor source: a human donor in a cohort sampled during active COVID-19.

The V call is TRBV19, the J call TRBJ1-2, with D perhaps TRBD1 (5 bases). CDR1 LNHDA and CDR2 SQIVND come from the germline V gene (reference sequence). This CDR3 spans 13 amino acids. Trimming took 8 bases from V and 8 from J, leaving 18 bases between them. The CDR3 bases are TGTGCCAGTGGGCCCAGGAGGGGTGGAGGCTACACCTTC. Its translation: CASGPRRGGGYTF.

The genes are TRBV5-8 and TRBJ2-1, with 8 bases aligning to TRBD2. CDR3 length: 15 amino acids. CDR1 is SGHTS and CDR2 is YDEGEE in the germline V gene. J lost 2 bases, V lost 0 bases, and 1 base had no gene match. CDR3 DNA sequence: TGTGCCAGCAGCTTGGTAGCGGGACCCTACAATGAGCAGTTCTTC. It specifies CASSLVAGPYNEQFF. The variable domain in full, completed from reference TRBV5-8 and TRBJ2-1, reads EAGVTQSPTHLIKTRGQQATLRCSPISGHTSVYWYQQALGLGLQFLLWYDEGEERNRGNFPPRFSGRQFPNYSSELNVNALELEDSALYLCASSLVAGPYNEQFFGPGTRLTVL.

The chain has TRBV6-5 and TRBJ1-6; D is unresolved. V was clipped by 5 bases and J by 8 bases, with 10 bases between them. Germline-derived CDR1 and CDR2 are MNHEY and SVGAGI. The CDR3 runs to 13 residues. Written as DNA, the CDR3 is TGTGCCAGCAGTCTAAGTTTGGATTCACCCCTCCACTTT. Translation gives CASSLSLDSPLHF.

V is TRBV4-2 and J is TRBJ1-1, with TRBD1 matching 8 bases. Germline V gene data show CDR1 as LGHNA and CDR2 as YNFKEQ. The CDR3 consists of 15 residues. V shed 4 bases, J shed 4 bases, and the junction held 8 bases outside the gene matches. CDR3 DNA: TGTGCCAGCAGCCTGGTGGGGGGGACAGGCACTGAAGCTTTCTTT. It codes for CASSLVGGTGTEAFF.

The chain has TRBV4-1 and TRBJ1-5, with a weak D call TRBD1 (6 bases). The germline CDR1 and CDR2 sequences are MGHRA and YSYEKL. V lost 6 bases to trimming and J lost 0 bases, with 12 bases between them. The CDR3 extends over 15 amino acids. CDR3 coding DNA: TGCGCCAGCAGGGGGGCCCCCAATAGCAATCAGCCCCAGCATTTT. Translated: CASRGAPNSNQPQHF.

The gene calls are TRBV28 and TRBJ2-5; the D gene is possibly TRBD1 (6 bases). The V end lost 6 bases, the J end lost 5 bases, and 13 bases lay between the germline ends. The germline V gene encodes CDR1 MDHEN and CDR2 SYDVKM. The length of the CDR3 is 13 residues. The CDR3 DNA reads TGTGCCAGCAGCCTGGGGGCTGTGGAGACCCAGTACTTC. This codes for CASSLGAVETQYF.

The chain has TRBV6-5 and TRBJ1-1; 8 nucleotides agree with TRBD1. This CDR3 spans 13 amino acids. The germline CDR1 and CDR2 sequences are MNHEY and SVGAGI. V lost 6 bases, J lost 6 bases, and 6 bases stayed unmatched. CDR3 protein: CASRGDRRSEAFF. For the CDR3, the DNA is TGTGCCAGCAGGGGGGACAGGAGATCTGAAGCTTTCTTT.

The V gene is TRBV9, the J gene TRBJ1-6; D may be TRBD1 (5 bases). The CDR3 has 18 amino acids. Germline assignment: CDR1 SGDLS and CDR2 YYNGEE. The germline V and J ends were trimmed by 4 bases and 0 bases, with 17 bases remaining between them. This CDR3 is CASSPGQGGSSYNSPLHF. CDR3 DNA: TGTGCCAGCAGCCCCGGCCAGGGAGGTAGCTCCTATAATTCACCCCTCCACTTT.

The V and J genes are TRBV28 and TRBJ1-2, with D perhaps matching TRBD1 (6 bases). The CDR3 length is 13 residues. The germline gives CDR1 MDHEN, CDR2 SYDVKM. Deletions cut 2 bases from V and 8 bases from J, with 12 bases between. CDR3 amino acids: CASSLGRGAGYTF. For the CDR3, the DNA is TGTGCCAGCAGTTTAGGCAGGGGCGCGGGCTACACCTTC.

The rearrangement uses TRBV4-1 and TRBJ2-7; 11 bases are shared with TRBD1. The CDR3 has 14 amino acids. Germline CDR1 reads MGHRA; CDR2 reads YSYEKL. V dropped 4 bases and J dropped 9; count of bases not matched to a gene: 8. The CDR3 here is CASSLGQGAQVQYF. DNA of the CDR3: TGCGCCAGCAGCCTCGGACAGGGGGCACAGGTGCAGTACTTC.

The V gene is TRBV18, the J gene TRBJ1-1, with D maybe TRBD1 (5 bases). Germline assignment: CDR1 KGHSH and CDR2 LQKENI. This CDR3 is built from 13 residues. V lost 7 bases and J lost 3, with 12 bases in between. CDR3 in DNA: TGTGCCAGCTTGGTCGGGGGGGACACTGAAGCTTTCTTT. It encodes CASLVGGDTEAFF. Variable domain in full (rest from reference TRBV18 and TRBJ1-1): NAGVMQNPRHLVRRRGQEARLRCSPMKGHSHVYWYRQLPEEGLKFMVYLQKENIIDESGMPKERFSAEFPKEGPSILRIQQVVRGDSAAYFCASLVGGDTEAFFGQGTRLTVV.

The CDR3 region has the DNA TGTGCCAGCAGTTCCAACAGGGACACTGAAGCTTTCTTT. Amino acid sequence: CASSSNRDTEAFF. This chain links TRBV6-6 with TRBJ1-1, with D possibly being TRBD1 (6 bases). Trimming cost V 4 bases and J 3 bases, with 9 bases left between them. Germline-derived CDR1 and CDR2 are MNHNY and SVGAGI (reference sequence). This CDR3 contains 13 residues.

The chain carries TRBV5-1 and TRBJ2-3, with 11 nucleotides matching TRBD2. The CDR3 consists of 16 residues. Germline CDR1 is SGHRS and CDR2 is YFSETQ. After removal of 0 bases from V and 2 bases from J, the junction contained 2 bases not matched to a gene. The CDR3: CASSLELAGATDTQYF. The DNA for the CDR3 is TGCGCCAGCAGCTTGGAACTAGCGGGGGCCACAGATACGCAGTATTTT.

This clone was counted once. V is TRBV19 and J is TRBJ2-1; tentative D call: TRBD2 (6 bases). Trimming left V 3 bases short and J 9 bases short, with 15 bases between. In germline, CDR1 is LNHDA, CDR2 SQIVND (reference sequence). The CDR3 has 14 residues. The CDR3: CASSILLAGSEQFF. The CDR3 nucleotides are TGTGCCAGTAGTATCCTACTCGCGGGGAGTGAGCAGTTCTTC.

The J gene is TRBJ2-3, the V gene TRBV29-1, with 12 bases lining up with TRBD2. V was clipped by 6 bases and J by 4 bases; unmatched bases: 5. The CDR3 extends over 14 amino acids. The germline V gene has CDR1 SQVTM and CDR2 ANQGSEA. The CDR3 DNA sequence: TGCAGCGTAGCTAGCGGGGGGGGCGCAGATACGCAGTATTTT. Protein: CSVASGGGADTQYF.

Points on this clone: The sample has other DNA sequences that encode this CDR3 too. This chain uses TRBV7-2 with TRBJ2-3, with TRBD2 as a possible D gene (5 bases). The CDR3 loop spans 14 amino acids. Trimming took off 2 bases at V and 2 bases at J, with 8 bases between the two ends. The V gene's germline CDR1 is SGHTA and CDR2 FQGNSA. The chain's CDR3 is CASSLRGATDTQYF. The CDR3 region has the DNA TGTGCCAGCAGCTTACGGGGAGCCACAGATACGCAGTATTTT.

This chain links TRBV4-1 with TRBJ2-7; D is uncertain. This CDR3 region has 15 residues. Trimming removed 0 bases from V and 3 bases from J, with 12 bases in between. The V gene's germline CDR1 is MGHRA and CDR2 YSYEKL. CDR3 DNA: TGCGCCAGCAGCCAAGATCCCAACAGTTTCTACGAGCAGTACTTC. Residues: CASSQDPNSFYEQYF.

The rearrangement uses TRBV6-5 and TRBJ2-3; 9 nucleotides agree with TRBD1. Germline CDR1 and CDR2: MNHEY and SVGAGI. The CDR3 has 12 amino acids. J lost 6 bases, V lost 6 bases, and 1 base had no gene match. In nucleotides, the CDR3 is TGTGCCAGCAGCGGGACAGGGGATACGCAGTATTTT. This encodes CASSGTGDTQYF.

V gene TRBV10-3 combines with J gene TRBJ2-1; TRBD2 agrees at 7 bases. This CDR3 comprises 12 residues. The J segment lost 7 bases and the V segment lost 7 bases, leaving 4 bases of the junction unmatched. Germline V CDR1 and CDR2: ENHRY, SYGVKD. The CDR3 nucleotides are TGTGCCATCAAGGGACTATCGAATGAGCAGTTCTTC. Its protein is CAIKGLSNEQFF.

The chain recombines TRBV5-1 with TRBJ1-1, with D possibly TRBD1 on 6 matching bases. V gave up 4 bases and J gave up 1 base, with 17 bases separating them. Germline V gives CDR1 SGHRS, CDR2 YFSETQ. The CDR3 is 16 amino acids. The CDR3 DNA reads TGCGCCAGCAGCATGGACAGCTTTGGTGGGAACACTGAAGCTTTCTTT. This sequence encodes CASSMDSFGGNTEAFF.

This clone occurred once. The chain has TRBV21-1 and TRBJ2-7; TRBD1, the D gene given by the table, was not confirmed from the DNA. TRBV21-1 corresponds to a pseudogene. This CDR3 contains 16 residues. In DNA, the CDR3 is TGTGCCAGCAGCAAAGGGGGGACAGAGTTGACCTACGAGCAGTACTTC. Translating it yields CASSKGGTELTYEQYF.

The chain links TRBV4-2 to TRBJ2-1; TRBD1 might be the D (6 bases). The CDR3 length is 16 residues. The V and J ends lost 1 base and 4 bases respectively, with 14 bases between them. Looked up from germline, CDR1 is LGHNA and CDR2 is YNFKEQ. CDR3 sequence reads: CASSQGGRARYNEQFF. The CDR3 DNA sequence: TGTGCCAGCAGCCAAGGGGGGCGGGCACGTTACAATGAGCAGTTCTTC.